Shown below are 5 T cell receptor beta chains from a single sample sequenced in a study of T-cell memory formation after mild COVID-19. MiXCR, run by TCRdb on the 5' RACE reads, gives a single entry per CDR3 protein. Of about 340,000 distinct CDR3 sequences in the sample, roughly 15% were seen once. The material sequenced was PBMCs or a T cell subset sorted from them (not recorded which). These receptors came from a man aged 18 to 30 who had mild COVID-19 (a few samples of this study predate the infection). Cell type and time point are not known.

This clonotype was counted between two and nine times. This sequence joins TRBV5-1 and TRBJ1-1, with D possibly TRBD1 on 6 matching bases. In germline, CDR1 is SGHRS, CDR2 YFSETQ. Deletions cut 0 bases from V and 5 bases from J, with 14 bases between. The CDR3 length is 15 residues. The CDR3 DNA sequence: TGCGCCAGCAGCTTGGGGCCAGGGGCAAGTACTGAAGCTTTCTTT. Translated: CASSLGPGASTEAFF.

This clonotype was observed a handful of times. CDR3 sequence (DNA): TGTGCCACCAGCAGAGTAGGCGGCAGGGAGTCTGAAAAACTGTTTTTT. This encodes CATSRVGGRESEKLFF. The chain uses TRBV15 and TRBJ1-4; D might be TRBD1 (5 bases). Germline V CDR1 and CDR2: LNHNV, YYDKDF (reference sequence). V shed 1 base and J shed 7 bases, with 16 bases lying between them. This CDR3 has 16 residues.

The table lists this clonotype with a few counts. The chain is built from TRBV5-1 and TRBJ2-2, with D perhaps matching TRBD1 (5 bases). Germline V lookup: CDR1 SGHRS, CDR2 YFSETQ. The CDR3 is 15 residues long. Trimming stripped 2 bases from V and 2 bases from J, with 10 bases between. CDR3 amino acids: CASSLRGQNTGELFF. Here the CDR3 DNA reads TGCGCCAGCAGCTTAAGGGGCCAAAACACCGGGGAGCTGTTTTTT.

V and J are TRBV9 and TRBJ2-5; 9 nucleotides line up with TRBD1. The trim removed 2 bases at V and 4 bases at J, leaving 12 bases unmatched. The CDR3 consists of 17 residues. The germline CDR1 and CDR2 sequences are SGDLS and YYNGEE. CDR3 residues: CASSVYSGTGWSETQYF. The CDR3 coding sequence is TGTGCCAGCAGCGTCTACTCCGGGACAGGGTGGTCAGAGACCCAGTACTTC.

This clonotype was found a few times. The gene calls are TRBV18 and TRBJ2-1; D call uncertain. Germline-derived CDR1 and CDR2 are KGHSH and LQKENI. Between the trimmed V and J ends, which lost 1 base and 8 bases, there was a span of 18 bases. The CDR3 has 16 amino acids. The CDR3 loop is CASSPRFGPMSDEQFF. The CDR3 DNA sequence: TGTGCCAGCTCACCACGTTTCGGCCCGATGAGTGATGAGCAGTTCTTC.